One and the same sample provided the 28 T cell receptor beta chains below, sequenced in a study of cytomegalovirus exposure and HLA in healthy donors. The PCR ran on 60 Vbeta and 13 Jbeta primers. Using immunoSEQ multiplex PCR, the repertoire was profiled, and TCRdb retains in-frame clones only, with some absent. In the table there are 110,000 or so clones, about 80% of which are singletons. The sequenced sample was PBMCs. The receptor set was obtained from a woman between 45 and 60 years old in good health and CMV-seropositive.

This clone was counted between two and nine times. This chain links TRBV7-2 with TRBJ2-1; weak D call: TRBD2 (5 bases). CDR1 and CDR2 from the germline V gene are SGHTA and FQGNSA. The V gene lost 5 bases and the J gene lost 5 bases, with 10 bases spanning the gap. The CDR3 runs to 13 residues. DNA of the CDR3: TGTGCCAGCAGCCCGGGGTACCACAATGAGCAGTTCTTC. Its translation: CASSPGYHNEQFF. Filled out from reference TRBV7-2 and TRBJ2-1, the complete variable domain reads GAGVSQSPSNKVTEKGKDVELRCDPISGHTALYWYRQSLGQGLEFLIYFQGNSAPDKSGLPSDRFSAERTGGSVSTLTIQRTQQEDSAVYLCASSPGYHNEQFFGPGTRLTVL.

The genes are TRBV27 and TRBJ1-1; D gene uncertain. Trimming took 5 bases from V and 0 from J, leaving 7 bases between them. This CDR3 has 13 amino acids. In germline, CDR1 is MNHEY, CDR2 SMNVEV (reference sequence). The CDR3 loop is CASSHLVNTEAFF. CDR3 coding DNA: TGTGCCAGCAGTCACTTAGTGAACACTGAAGCTTTCTTT.

The chain recombines TRBV6-5 with TRBJ2-7; D is ambiguous. This CDR3 spans 11 amino acids. Germline V gene sequence: CDR1 MNHEY, CDR2 SVGAGI. V dropped 5 bases and J dropped 3 bases, with 5 bases sitting between them. In DNA form, the CDR3 reads TGTGCCAGCAGTCGAGACTACGAGCAGTACTTC. It codes for CASSRDYEQYF.

This chain connects TRBV13 to TRBJ2-7, with D maybe TRBD1 (6 bases). The V gene lost 3 bases and the J gene lost 2 bases, with 11 bases spanning the gap. The germline CDR1 and CDR2 sequences are PRHDT and FYEKMQ (reference sequence). The CDR3 extends over 14 amino acids. Here the CDR3 DNA reads TGTGCCAGCAGCTTCGGGACATTTACCTACGAGCAGTACTTC. It specifies CASSFGTFTYEQYF.

CDR3 sequence: CASTLDGAYEQYF. CDR3 sequence (DNA): TGTGCCAGCACTCTAGACGGTGCCTACGAGCAGTACTTC. The V and J genes are TRBV6-6 and TRBJ2-5; D not resolved. The end of the DNA is better explained by TRBJ2-7, so the J call may be wrong. Germline V gene lookup returns CDR1 MNHNY and CDR2 SVGAGI (reference sequence). The CDR3 has 13 residues.

The CDR3 sequence is CASSVASDTYEQYF. CDR3 DNA: TGTGCCAGCAGCGTAGCTAGCGATACCTACGAGCAGTACTTC. This chain joins TRBV9 and TRBJ2-7; D may be TRBD2 (6 bases). Trimming took 0 bases from V and 2 from J, leaving 9 bases between them. Germline V gene data show CDR1 as SGDLS and CDR2 as YYNGEE. This CDR3 has 14 amino acids. Complete variable domain (other parts from reference TRBV9 and TRBJ2-7): DSGVTQTPKHLITATGQRVTLRCSPRSGDLSVYWYQQSLDQGLQFLIQYYNGEERAKGNILERFSAQQFPDLHSELNLSSLELGDSALYFCASSVASDTYEQYFGPGTRLTVT.

Written as DNA, the CDR3 is TGTGCCAGCCAGAGGGTTGTGGGCACTGAAGCTTTCTTT. It is translated as CASQRVVGTEAFF. This rearrangement joins TRBV6-5 to TRBJ1-1; unclear D gene. The V and J ends lost 8 bases and 4 bases respectively, with 14 bases between them. CDR3 length: 13 residues. The germline gives CDR1 MNHEY, CDR2 SVGAGI.

This clone was counted a few times. V is TRBV18 and J is TRBJ2-5, with TRBD1 matching 9 bases. The CDR3 loop spans 14 amino acids. The germline V gene has CDR1 KGHSH and CDR2 LQKENI. V dropped 4 bases and J dropped 3; count of bases not matched to a gene: 3. Here the CDR3 reads CASSQWTGEETQYF. The CDR3 DNA reads TGTGCCAGCTCACAATGGACAGGGGAAGAGACCCAGTACTTC.

The V and J genes are TRBV5-1 and TRBJ2-2; possible D gene TRBD1, 5 bases. Per germline, CDR1 SGHRS and CDR2 YFSETQ. The CDR3 extends over 16 amino acids. The V end lost 2 bases, the J end lost 2 bases, and 13 bases lay between the germline ends. The CDR3, as DNA: TGCGCCAGCAGCTTATATCCGACAGCAAACACCGGGGAGCTGTTTTTT. This encodes CASSLYPTANTGELFF.

This clone was observed once. This rearrangement joins TRBV7-3 to TRBJ2-7, with D tentatively TRBD1 (5 bases). CDR3 length: 14 residues. Trimming took 5 bases from V and 2 from J, leaving 13 bases between them. Germline-derived CDR1 and CDR2 are SGHTA and FQGTGA. In DNA, the CDR3 is TGTGCCAGCAGCACCGCGGCAGGGCCCTACGAGCAGTACTTC. This gives the protein CASSTAAGPYEQYF.

The chain carries TRBV7-8 and TRBJ2-7; 7 bases map to TRBD2. J lost 3 bases, V lost 5 bases, and 7 bases had no gene match. The CDR3 spans 14 residues. Germline lookup yields CDR1 SGHVS and CDR2 FQNEAQ. CDR3 in amino acids: CASSAGTKDYEQYF. DNA of the CDR3: TGTGCCAGCAGCGCCGGGACTAAGGACTACGAGCAGTACTTC.

This clone was seen a handful of times. This rearrangement joins TRBV6-1 to TRBJ1-2; TRBD1 matches 9 bases. V trimming: 8 bases; J trimming: 3 bases; junction bases outside the gene matches: 10. CDR3 size: 15 residues. Germline V gene lookup returns CDR1 MNHNS and CDR2 SASEGT. CDR3 in amino acids: CASESTGGPDYGYTF. The CDR3 bases are TGTGCCAGCGAGTCCACAGGGGGCCCGGACTATGGCTACACCTTC.

The chain combines TRBV5-4 with TRBJ1-6, with TRBD1 matching over 8 bases. V dropped 5 bases and J dropped 9; count of bases not matched to a gene: 10. The CDR3 spans 15 residues. In germline, CDR1 is SGHNT, CDR2 YYREEE (reference sequence). The CDR3 region is CASRPDRGSGSPLHF. CDR3 nucleotides: TGTGCCAGCAGACCCGACAGGGGCTCTGGTTCACCCCTCCACTTT.

V usage is TRBV2 and J usage is TRBJ2-3, with D maybe TRBD2 (5 bases). V was trimmed by 3 bases and J by 5 bases, leaving 9 bases between them. CDR3 length equals 13 residues. Germline V gene lookup returns CDR1 SNHLY and CDR2 FYNNEI. CDR3 nucleotides: TGTGCCAGCAGTGACGGGAATGGAGATACGCAGTATTTT. It yields the protein CASSDGNGDTQYF.

The chain couples TRBV11-1 to TRBJ2-2; 10 nucleotides match TRBD2. J gave up 10 bases and V 7 bases, and 15 bases lay outside the gene matches. CDR1 is SGHAT and CDR2 is FQDESV in the germline V gene (reference sequence). This CDR3 spans 16 amino acids. The CDR3 here is CASTPTTSGTSAELFF. The CDR3 DNA reads as TGTGCCAGCACCCCCACTACTAGCGGGACGTCCGCGGAGCTGTTTTTT.

The rearrangement links TRBV2 to TRBJ2-5, with D maybe TRBD1 (5 bases). Trimming shortened V by 4 bases and J by 1 base, and 10 bases separated the two germline ends. The CDR3 consists of 14 residues. Germline V CDR1 and CDR2: SNHLY, FYNNEI. The chain's CDR3 is CASSVSRVQETQYF. The CDR3 nucleotides are TGTGCCAGCAGTGTTTCCAGGGTCCAAGAGACCCAGTACTTC.

The V gene is TRBV18, the J gene TRBJ2-3; weak D call: TRBD1 (6 bases). CDR1 is KGHSH and CDR2 is LQKENI in the germline V gene. The V end lost 6 bases, the J end lost 0 bases, and 10 bases lay between the germline ends. CDR3 size: 14 residues. The DNA for the CDR3 is TGTGCCAGCTCGCTCGGACAGAGCACAGATACGCAGTATTTT. This sequence encodes CASSLGQSTDTQYF.

This clone was seen a handful of times. The chain carries TRBV25-1 and TRBJ1-2; 7 bases are a match to TRBD1. V trimming: 5 bases; J trimming: 3 bases; junction bases outside the gene matches: 9. The CDR3 loop spans 15 amino acids. CDR1 is MGHDK and CDR2 is SYGVNS in the germline V gene. The CDR3 loop is CASSLPGTADYGYTF. Written as DNA, the CDR3 is TGTGCCAGCAGTCTACCTGGGACAGCAGACTATGGCTACACCTTC.

The rearrangement uses TRBV7-9 and TRBJ2-2; no firm D call. The V gene lost 2 bases and the J gene lost 6 bases, with 4 bases spanning the gap. CDR1 SEHNR and CDR2 FQNEAQ come from the germline V gene (reference sequence). The CDR3 length is 12 residues. DNA of the CDR3: TGTGCCAGCAGCTTATATCCCGGGGAGCTGTTTTTT. Encoded protein: CASSLYPGELFF.

The J gene is TRBJ2-3, the V gene TRBV4-3; 10 bases are a match to TRBD2. The trim removed 0 bases at V and 5 bases at J, leaving 5 bases unmatched. The V gene's germline CDR1 is LGHNA and CDR2 YSLEER. CDR3 length equals 16 residues. For the CDR3, the DNA is TGCGCCAGCAGCCAAGATCAGCGGGGGGGCGGAGATACGCAGTATTTT. It yields the protein CASSQDQRGGGDTQYF.

CDR3 bases: TGTGCCAGCAGCCCTAACCAGGGTGACTATGGCTACACCTTC. Residues: CASSPNQGDYGYTF. V usage is TRBV9 and J usage is TRBJ1-2; perhaps TRBD1 as D (5 bases). CDR1 and CDR2 (germline): SGDLS, YYNGEE. This CDR3 is 14 amino acids long. Trimming took off 4 bases at V and 3 bases at J, with 13 bases between the two ends.

This clone was counted only a few times. CDR3 coding DNA: TGTGCCACCAGTACGGGACTAGCGGACACAGATACGCAGTATTTT. Translating it yields CATSTGLADTDTQYF. J is TRBJ2-3 and V is TRBV15; TRBD2 agrees at 11 bases. Germline trimming cut 6 bases from V and 2 bases from J; bases unmatched to any gene: 4. Germline CDR1 and CDR2: LNHNV and YYDKDF (reference sequence). CDR3 length equals 15 residues.

This chain joins TRBV25-1 and TRBJ2-5, with 10 bases identical to TRBD1. The CDR3 loop spans 15 amino acids. Germline loops: CDR1 MGHDK, CDR2 SYGVNS. Losses at the gene ends were 7 bases for V and 5 bases for J; bases not matched to a gene: 10. The CDR3: CASTPDRGSYETQYF. CDR3 coding DNA: TGTGCCAGCACCCCGGACAGGGGGTCTTATGAGACCCAGTACTTC.

The chain recombines TRBV9 with TRBJ2-5; TRBD2 might be the D (6 bases). The closer fit of TRBJ2-7 to the DNA end suggests the J call may be wrong. There are 14 residues in the CDR3. CDR1 SGDLS and CDR2 YYNGEE come from the germline V gene. The CDR3 region is CASSERDWSYEQYF. As DNA, the CDR3 is TGTGCCAGCAGCGAACGGGACTGGTCCTACGAGCAGTACTTC.

This rearrangement joins TRBV5-4 to TRBJ2-7; 10 nucleotides match TRBD1. J gave up 1 base and V 5 bases, and 6 bases lay outside the gene matches. This CDR3 is 15 amino acids long. Germline CDR1 and CDR2: SGHNT and YYREEE (reference sequence). The CDR3 spells CASSSRQGASYEQYF. CDR3 nucleotides: TGTGCCAGCAGTTCACGACAGGGGGCGTCCTACGAGCAGTACTTC.

V and J are TRBV9 and TRBJ1-5; possibly TRBD1 for D (6 bases). Trimming cost V 0 bases and J 3 bases, with 10 bases left between them. The CDR3 covers 15 residues. Germline loops: CDR1 SGDLS, CDR2 YYNGEE. This CDR3 is CASSVGDTDNQPQHF. In DNA, the CDR3 is TGTGCCAGCAGCGTAGGGGACACAGACAATCAGCCCCAGCATTTT.

The chain links TRBV2 to TRBJ2-2, with 7 bases that match TRBD2. The CDR3 length is 16 residues. Losses at the gene ends were 7 bases for V and 3 bases for J; bases not matched to a gene: 11. Germline loops: CDR1 SNHLY, CDR2 FYNNEI. The CDR3 DNA follows: TGTGCCAGCACCCCACCGGGACTACGCCACACCGGGGAGCTGTTTTTT. Amino acid sequence: CASTPPGLRHTGELFF.

The V gene is TRBV5-6, the J gene TRBJ2-7; 9 nucleotides match TRBD1. Germline CDR1 reads SGHDT; CDR2 reads YYEEEE. Trimming took 3 bases from V and 2 from J; bases not matched to a gene: 6. This CDR3 is 15 amino acids long. The CDR3 nucleotides read TGTGCCAGCAGCTGGCGGACAGGGGCCCCCTACGAGCAGTACTTC. This sequence encodes CASSWRTGAPYEQYF.